Shown below are 32 T cell receptor beta chains from a single sample sequenced in a study of patients and donors after allogeneic stem cell transplantation. TCRdb analysed the RT-PCR reads with MiXCR anew, one entry per CDR3 protein. The table lists hundreds of thousands of distinct CDR3 sequences, about a sixth of them singletons, with roughly 7.2% in the top ten. Source material: blood, either unsorted or a sorted T cell fraction (not recorded which). The receptors derive from a human donor who was either an allogeneic HSCT recipient or a stem cell or donor lymphocyte infusion donor (not recorded which). It is not recorded whose cells these are; they may come from a transplant donor.

This clonotype was detected only a few times. The genes are TRBV7-2 and TRBJ2-3, with 13 bases that match TRBD2. The CDR3 is 18 amino acids. The V segment lost 0 bases and the J segment 5 bases; nucleotides outside the gene matches: 8. Germline V gene sequence: CDR1 SGHTA, CDR2 FQGNSA. The CDR3 DNA reads as TGTGCCAGCAGCTTAGCGCGGACTAGCGGGGGCGCAAGAGATACGCAGTATTTT. It yields the protein CASSLARTSGGARDTQYF.

The chain uses TRBV7-2 and TRBJ2-5; 9 bases align to TRBD2. The CDR3 has 14 amino acids. The junction had 6 bases not matched to a gene; V was cut back by 8 bases and J by 2 bases. Germline V gene data show CDR1 as SGHTA and CDR2 as FQGNSA. DNA for the CDR3: TGTGCCAGCCGACGGGCGGGGGGGCAAGAGACCCAGTACTTC. Translating gives CASRRAGGQETQYF.

The sample holds a few counts of this clonotype. The chain carries TRBV20-1 and TRBJ2-5; 9 bases match TRBD1. Germline loops: CDR1 DFQATT, CDR2 SNEGSKA (reference sequence). V gave up 6 bases and J gave up 2 bases; unmatched junction bases: 7. The CDR3 runs to 14 residues. Written as DNA, the CDR3 is TGCAGTGCGGAACCTGGACAGGGGCAAGAGACCCAGTACTTC. Its translation: CSAEPGQGQETQYF.

The CDR3 protein is CSACVTGNSPLHF. CDR3 DNA sequence: TGCAGTGCTTGCGTTACAGGGAATTCACCCCTCCACTTT. The J gene is TRBJ1-6, the V gene TRBV20-1, with D possibly being TRBD1 (6 bases). CDR3 size: 13 residues. Trimming cost V 5 bases and J 7 bases, with 12 bases left between them. Looked up from germline, CDR1 is DFQATT and CDR2 is SNEGSKA (reference sequence).

In this sample, this clonotype turned up a few times. V gene TRBV5-1 combines with J gene TRBJ2-7; maybe TRBD1 (6 bases). Germline V gene lookup returns CDR1 SGHRS and CDR2 YFSETQ. V dropped 0 bases and J dropped 2 bases, with 12 bases sitting between them. The CDR3 runs 15 residues. CDR3 DNA: TGCGCCAGCAGCTTGGCCCGGGGACAAGCCTACGAGCAGTACTTC. Amino acid sequence: CASSLARGQAYEQYF.

This clonotype was observed many times. This chain connects TRBV12-3 or TRBV12-4 to TRBJ1-5, with 8 bases aligning to TRBD1. The V gene end was trimmed by 6 bases and the J gene end by 1 base; junction bases not matched to a gene: 5. The CDR3 is made up of 15 amino acids. CDR3 region: CASRAGGWSNQPQHF. In nucleotides, the CDR3 is TGTGCCAGCAGAGCAGGGGGCTGGAGCAATCAGCCCCAGCATTTT.

This sequence joins TRBV4-2 and TRBJ2-2, with D perhaps TRBD1 (6 bases). Between the trimmed V and J ends, which lost 0 bases and 4 bases, there was a span of 9 bases. Germline V gene lookup returns CDR1 LGHNA and CDR2 YNFKEQ. The CDR3 length is 15 residues. The CDR3 spells CASSQEGTITGELFF. The CDR3 DNA follows: TGTGCCAGCAGCCAAGAAGGGACAATCACCGGGGAGCTGTTTTTT.

CDR3 DNA: TGTGCCACCAGTGACCCCGGGCCCGGAGAGACCCAGTACTTC. Translation: CATSDPGPGETQYF. V and J are TRBV24-1 and TRBJ2-5; D gene uncertain. The CDR3 runs 14 residues. Germline CDR1 and CDR2: KGHDR and SFDVKD. V was trimmed by 4 bases and J by 4 bases, leaving 12 bases between them.

The genes are TRBV13 and TRBJ2-7, with D hard to call. V gave up 2 bases and J gave up 1 base, with 3 bases separating them. Germline V lookup: CDR1 PRHDT, CDR2 FYEKMQ (reference sequence). The CDR3 extends over 12 amino acids. The CDR3 DNA reads as TGTGCCAGCAGCTTAATGTCCTACGAGCAGTACTTC. It yields the protein CASSLMSYEQYF.

In its sample, this clonotype was seen a few times. The gene calls are TRBV30 and TRBJ2-7, with D perhaps TRBD1 (6 bases). Trimming shortened V by 7 bases and J by 0 bases, and 13 bases separated the two germline ends. There are 13 residues in the CDR3. The germline gives CDR1 GTSNPN, CDR2 SVGIG (reference sequence). CDR3 protein: CASRGDISYEQYF. The DNA of the CDR3 is TGTGCCTCGAGAGGGGACATCTCCTACGAGCAGTACTTC.

CDR3: CASSPRPGGGLDTEAFF. The CDR3 DNA reads as TGTGCCAGCAGCCCACGACCGGGGGGGGGTTTGGACACTGAAGCTTTCTTT. V and J are TRBV9 and TRBJ1-1, with D perhaps matching TRBD1 (5 bases). The CDR3 consists of 17 residues. Trimming left V 4 bases short and J 3 bases short, with 22 bases between. CDR1 and CDR2 (germline): SGDLS, YYNGEE. The full variable domain, its missing parts supplied by reference TRBV9 and TRBJ1-1, is DSGVTQTPKHLITATGQRVTLRCSPRSGDLSVYWYQQSLDQGLQFLIQYYNGEERAKGNILERFSAQQFPDLHSELNLSSLELGDSALYFCASSPRPGGGLDTEAFFGQGTRLTVV.

The rearrangement uses TRBV6-2 or TRBV6-3 and TRBJ2-2; possibly TRBD2 for D (6 bases). The V gene lost 5 bases and the J gene lost 0 bases, with 13 bases spanning the gap. CDR1 and CDR2 from the germline V gene are MNHEY and SVGEGT. CDR3 length: 16 amino acids. CDR3 protein: CASSRLSGANTGELFF. The CDR3 nucleotides read TGTGCCAGCAGTCGCCTTAGCGGCGCGAACACCGGGGAGCTGTTTTTT.

In its sample, this clonotype was seen a few times. The genes are TRBV27 and TRBJ1-6; D perhaps matches TRBD1 (6 bases). Trimming stripped 6 bases from V and 5 bases from J, with 8 bases between. Germline-derived CDR1 and CDR2 are MNHEY and SMNVEV (reference sequence). This CDR3 comprises 13 residues. The chain's CDR3 is CASRRGNNSPLHF. In DNA, the CDR3 is TGTGCCAGCAGAAGGGGGAATAATTCACCCCTCCACTTT.

The V call is TRBV4-1, the J call TRBJ1-5; D gene ambiguous. Trimming removed 0 bases at V and 1 base at J, with 7 bases between. CDR1 and CDR2 (germline): MGHRA, YSYEKL. This CDR3 region has 15 residues. CDR3 bases: TGCGCCAGCAGCCAAGAAGACACGAGCAATCAGCCCCAGCATTTT. Its translation is CASSQEDTSNQPQHF.

This clonotype has a handful of counts. The gene calls are TRBV7-9 and TRBJ2-1; 7 bases are shared with TRBD2. V was pared by 1 base and J by 2 bases, with 8 bases of the junction left unmatched. The CDR3 consists of 17 residues. Germline CDR1 SEHNR, CDR2 FQNEAQ (reference sequence). This CDR3 reads CASSLGSGEWTYNEQFF. The CDR3 DNA reads as TGTGCCAGCAGCTTAGGAAGCGGGGAGTGGACCTACAATGAGCAGTTCTTC.

This clonotype turned up a few times. The gene calls are TRBV9 and TRBJ2-3, with 7 positions matching TRBD1. The V segment lost 4 bases and the J segment 2 bases; nucleotides outside the gene matches: 7. The CDR3 runs 15 residues. CDR1 SGDLS and CDR2 YYNGEE come from the germline V gene. The DNA of the CDR3 is TGTGCCAGCAGCCTAAGGGGGCCCGTCACAGATACGCAGTATTTT. Its translation is CASSLRGPVTDTQYF.

This clonotype was recorded many times. This chain connects TRBV20-1 to TRBJ2-1, with D perhaps matching TRBD1 (5 bases). Germline CDR1 and CDR2: DFQATT and SNEGSKA (reference sequence). The CDR3 sequence is 12 residues long. The germline V and J ends were trimmed by 5 bases and 7 bases, with 12 bases remaining between them. DNA of the CDR3: TGCAGTGCTTGCAGGGTAGTTAATGAGCAGTTCTTC. Protein product: CSACRVVNEQFF.

The chain combines TRBV24-1 with TRBJ2-2; possibly TRBD2 for D (7 bases). CDR3 length: 16 amino acids. Germline V gives CDR1 KGHDR, CDR2 SFDVKD. Deletions cut 9 bases from V and 1 base from J, with 17 bases between. The CDR3 nucleotides are TGTGCCACCTCCAGGGGAGGGGCTCTGAACACCGGGGAGCTGTTTTTT. As protein: CATSRGGALNTGELFF.

In this sample, this clonotype turned up a few times. This sequence joins TRBV29-1 and TRBJ1-2, with D hard to call. Germline values: CDR1 SQVTM, CDR2 ANQGSEA. V lost 1 base, J lost 7 bases, and 10 bases lay in between. The CDR3 covers 12 residues. The CDR3 DNA reads as TGCAGCGTTGAAGGTTTACGGTTTGGCTACACCTTC. Translating it yields CSVEGLRFGYTF.

This chain uses TRBV9 with TRBJ2-3, with 8 bases that match TRBD2. The CDR3 covers 16 residues. Germline loops: CDR1 SGDLS, CDR2 YYNGEE. Trimming removed 0 bases from V and 4 bases from J; junction bases left unmatched: 7. The DNA for the CDR3 is TGTGCCAGCAGCGTAGGTGGTAGCGGGAACGCAGATACGCAGTATTTT. It is translated as CASSVGGSGNADTQYF. The whole variable domain, filled in from reference TRBV9 and TRBJ2-3, reads DSGVTQTPKHLITATGQRVTLRCSPRSGDLSVYWYQQSLDQGLQFLIQYYNGEERAKGNILERFSAQQFPDLHSELNLSSLELGDSALYFCASSVGGSGNADTQYFGPGTRLTVL.

V gene TRBV6-5 combines with J gene TRBJ1-6; 7 positions match TRBD1. Germline lookup yields CDR1 MNHEY and CDR2 SVGAGI. The V gene end was trimmed by 2 bases and the J gene end by 9 bases; junction bases not matched to a gene: 10. This CDR3 spans 16 amino acids. The DNA for the CDR3 is TGTGCCAGCAGTTACGACCCAGGGGGGAGATCTTCACCCCTCCACTTT. This codes for CASSYDPGGRSSPLHF.

This clonotype has just a few counts. The rearrangement joins TRBV25-1 to TRBJ1-2; D not certain. CDR1 and CDR2 from the germline V gene are MGHDK and SYGVNS. V was clipped by 1 base and J by 8 bases, with 5 bases between them. This CDR3 has 11 residues. CDR3 nucleotides: TGTGCCAGCAGTGAATCAAGCGGCTACACCTTC. Encoded protein: CASSESSGYTF.

This clonotype was detected ten times or more. The chain combines TRBV7-9 with TRBJ2-3; 7 positions agree with TRBD1. With 4 bases clipped from V and 6 bases from J, the junction kept 10 bases outside the gene matches. The CDR3 is 15 residues long. CDR1 is SEHNR and CDR2 is FQNEAQ in the germline V gene (reference sequence). Here the CDR3 reads CASSSFPRQGDTQYF. Written as DNA, the CDR3 is TGTGCCAGCAGCTCTTTTCCCAGACAGGGCGATACGCAGTATTTT.

This clonotype was observed a handful of times. The V and J genes are TRBV5-5 and TRBJ2-1; 14 bases align to TRBD2. Trimming at V came to 5 bases and at J to 12 bases, leaving 7 bases not matched to a gene. Per the germline V gene, CDR1 is SGHKS and CDR2 is YYEKEE (reference sequence). The length of the CDR3 is 14 residues. The CDR3 region has the DNA TGTGCCAGCAGTGGACTAGCGGGAGGCCCAGGGCAGTTCTTC. Translation gives CASSGLAGGPGQFF.

The chain uses TRBV5-1 and TRBJ2-7; D may be TRBD2 (6 bases). The CDR3 consists of 17 residues. The germline CDR1 and CDR2 sequences are SGHRS and YFSETQ. The V end was cut by 0 bases, the J end by 0 bases, with 16 bases between. The CDR3 region is CASSLAATSRISYEQYF. The DNA for the CDR3 is TGCGCCAGCAGCTTGGCCGCTACTAGCAGGATCTCCTACGAGCAGTACTTC.

The chain uses TRBV11-2 and TRBJ1-2; TRBD1 is a possible D gene (5 bases). V lost 4 bases and J 6 bases, leaving 9 bases between the germline ends. CDR3 length: 12 amino acids. CDR1 is SGHAT, CDR2 FQNNGV, per germline. CDR3 residues: CASSYRGDGYTF. DNA of the CDR3: TGTGCCAGCAGCTACAGAGGGGATGGCTACACCTTC.

The sample holds many counts of this clonotype. This chain uses TRBV7-2 with TRBJ1-2, with a tentative D call TRBD1 (6 bases). V lost 3 bases and J lost 8, with 16 bases in between. Per germline, CDR1 SGHTA and CDR2 FQGNSA. The CDR3 consists of 14 residues. The CDR3 loop reads CASSFGQQGTGYTF. The DNA for the CDR3 is TGTGCCAGCAGCTTTGGACAACAGGGAACCGGCTACACCTTC. Drawing the rest from reference TRBV7-2 and TRBJ1-2, the complete variable domain is GAGVSQSPSNKVTEKGKDVELRCDPISGHTALYWYRQSLGQGLEFLIYFQGNSAPDKSGLPSDRFSAERTGGSVSTLTIQRTQQEDSAVYLCASSFGQQGTGYTFGSGTRLTVV.

A few counts support this clonotype. The chain is built from TRBV6-1 and TRBJ2-5; TRBD1 aligns across 12 bases. CDR1 is MNHNS, CDR2 SASEGT, per germline. The CDR3 runs to 16 residues. With 4 bases clipped from V and 5 bases from J, the junction kept 8 bases outside the gene matches. CDR3 coding DNA: TGTGCCAGCAGTGGCTGGGACAGGGGGCAAGGGGAGACCCAGTACTTC. Translated, it gives CASSGWDRGQGETQYF.

The V call is TRBV7-9, the J call TRBJ1-2; D is ambiguous. CDR3 size: 16 residues. The germline gives CDR1 SEHNR, CDR2 FQNEAQ (reference sequence). Trimming took off 5 bases at V and 3 bases at J, with 19 bases between the two ends. In nucleotides, the CDR3 is TGTGCCAGCAGCCCTCCTCTGGCGGACTGGTACTATGGCTACACCTTC. This codes for CASSPPLADWYYGYTF. The entire variable domain, with the rest obtained from reference TRBV7-9 and TRBJ1-2, is as follows: DTGVSQNPRHKITKRGQNVTFRCDPISEHNRLYWYRQTLGQGPEFLTYFQNEAQLEKSRLLSDRFSAERPKGSFSTLEIQRTEQGDSAMYLCASSPPLADWYYGYTFGSGTRLTVV.

This rearrangement joins TRBV29-1 to TRBJ1-1; D gene unclear. CDR3 length: 10 amino acids. From germline, CDR1 is SQVTM and CDR2 ANQGSEA. The V gene lost 2 bases and the J gene lost 4 bases, with 2 bases spanning the gap. The CDR3 region is CSVESTEAFF. In DNA, the CDR3 is TGCAGCGTTGAAAGCACTGAAGCTTTCTTT.

V gene TRBV19 combines with J gene TRBJ2-5; D is ambiguous. Germline V CDR1 and CDR2: LNHDA, SQIVND (reference sequence). Trimming shortened V by 4 bases and J by 0 bases, and 18 bases separated the two germline ends. The CDR3 loop spans 17 amino acids. Written as DNA, the CDR3 is TGTGCCAGTAGTACCAGACTCCCTAGAGAATACCAAGAGACCCAGTACTTC. Encoded protein: CASSTRLPREYQETQYF. The full variable domain, with the rest looked up from reference TRBV19 and TRBJ2-5, is DGGITQSPKYLFRKEGQNVTLSCEQNLNHDAMYWYRQDPGQGLRLIYYSQIVNDFQKGDIAEGYSVSREKKESFPLTVTSAQKNPTAFYLCASSTRLPREYQETQYFGPGTRLLVL.

The chain carries TRBV2 and TRBJ2-4, with unresolved D. With 0 bases removed from V and 6 bases from J, the gap between germline ends came to 15 bases. The CDR3 loop spans 16 amino acids. Germline CDR1 SNHLY, CDR2 FYNNEI. The CDR3 is CASSEARTRKGNIQYF. The CDR3 nucleotides are TGTGCCAGCAGTGAAGCTAGGACCCGCAAAGGAAACATTCAGTACTTC.